A single TCR beta chain is shown here with its context. Recovered status applied to Cohort 3 donors who had two consecutive negative PCRs. It also applied to those with clearance or with symptom resolution. This sample is part of a study of blood T cell repertoires in COVID-19. On the study more broadly: Acute and convalescent COVID-19 samples came from the United States, Italy and Spain. The analysed material was cDNA or gDNA that came from T cells, B-cell-depleted T cells, or PBMCs.

How the authors handled the data: By means of reference gene primer amplification, nucleated cell counts were estimated. Data came from immunoSEQ multiplex PCR; TCRdb stores just in-frame clones and leaves some out. The DNA gave D and trimming, while V, J and clone size come from that table. The sample holds some 200,000 clones, roughly 90% seen once. The CDR3 sequence is 15 residues long. CDR1 SGHVS and CDR2 FQNEAQ come from the germline V gene. Between the trimmed V and J ends, which lost 5 bases and 3 bases, there was a span of 17 bases. The sequencing input was PBMCs or T cells enriched from blood (not recorded which). This rearrangement joins TRBV7-8 to TRBJ2-7, with D perhaps TRBD1 (6 bases). The source of this sequence is a young woman who had recovered from COVID-19. CDR3 sequence: CASSIRDTGLYEQYF. The CDR3 bases are TGTGCCAGCAGCATCCGGGACACTGGACTCTACGAGCAGTACTTC.